The 28 T cell receptor beta chains below come from one sample, sequenced in a study of glioma-infiltrating T cells after dendritic cell vaccination. Time point reported: after dendritic cell vaccination, including at tumor progression/relapse. TCRdb's copy holds only in-frame clones and misses some; the assay was immunoSEQ multiplex PCR. The table includes 75,000 to 95,000 clones, about 81% detected once. The sequencing used blood, collected after dendritic cell vaccination. These receptors were taken from a human donor with glioblastoma.

The CDR3, as DNA: TGTGCCAGCAGCTTAACAGGGACTAGCAATCAGCCCCAGCATTTT. It codes for CASSLTGTSNQPQHF. The chain couples TRBV7-2 to TRBJ1-5, with D tentatively TRBD1 (6 bases). The length of the CDR3 is 15 residues. V was pared by 2 bases and J by 0 bases, with 8 bases between. Germline values: CDR1 SGHTA, CDR2 FQGNSA.

The rearrangement joins TRBV7-6 to TRBJ2-1; 8 bases align to TRBD2. The V gene's germline CDR1 is SGHVS and CDR2 FNYEAQ. The CDR3 is made up of 19 amino acids. V trimming: 3 bases; J trimming: 2 bases; junction bases outside the gene matches: 15. CDR3 region: CASSLKIAGPVGAYNEQFF. Written as DNA, the CDR3 is TGTGCCAGCAGCTTGAAAATAGCGGGACCAGTGGGGGCCTACAATGAGCAGTTCTTC.

The rearrangement uses TRBV4-1 and TRBJ2-7; the match to TRBD1 covers 7 bases. The V segment lost 0 bases and the J segment 2 bases; nucleotides outside the gene matches: 10. Germline V gene data show CDR1 as MGHRA and CDR2 as YSYEKL. The CDR3 loop spans 17 amino acids. The CDR3 spells CASSQDLYQQGTYEQYF. The CDR3 coding sequence is TGCGCCAGCAGCCAAGATCTTTATCAACAGGGGACCTACGAGCAGTACTTC.

The chain joins TRBV5-1 to TRBJ2-5, with 10 bases aligning to TRBD1. Germline values: CDR1 SGHRS, CDR2 YFSETQ. The CDR3 is 16 residues long. V shed 4 bases, J shed 4 bases, and the junction held 10 bases outside the gene matches. The CDR3 loop reads CASSPGDRGKTETQYF. The DNA of the CDR3 is TGCGCCAGCAGCCCCGGGGACAGGGGTAAGACAGAGACCCAGTACTTC.

This clone showed up just a few times. The CDR3 reads CAISDWLGTGELAEQYV. DNA for the CDR3: TGTGCCATCAGTGACTGGCTGGGGACGGGGGAGCTAGCCGAGCAGTACGTC. The chain couples TRBV10-3 to TRBJ2-7, with a tentative D call TRBD2 (6 bases). There are 17 residues in the CDR3. Germline CDR1 is ENHRY and CDR2 is SYGVKD. V dropped 3 bases and J dropped 6 bases, with 24 bases sitting between them.

V gene TRBV29-1 combines with J gene TRBJ2-4; the match to TRBD2 covers 10 bases. The CDR3 loop spans 15 amino acids. Per germline, CDR1 SQVTM and CDR2 ANQGSEA. The V and J ends lost 4 bases and 4 bases, in that order; junction bases with no gene match: 7. In DNA, the CDR3 is TGCAGCGTTGGTCCTAGCGGGGGTGGGAAAAACATTCAGTACTTC. Amino acid sequence: CSVGPSGGGKNIQYF.

The chain uses TRBV18 and TRBJ1-5, with D perhaps matching TRBD1 (5 bases). CDR1 is KGHSH and CDR2 is LQKENI in the germline V gene. The length of the CDR3 is 13 residues. V was pared by 3 bases and J by 7 bases, with 10 bases between. CDR3 in DNA: TGTGCCAGCTCACCTGGGGCCTCCCAGCCCCAGCATTTT. Translated: CASSPGASQPQHF.

This chain uses TRBV27 with TRBJ2-1; 13 nucleotides agree with TRBD2. The J segment lost 6 bases and the V segment lost 5 bases, leaving 1 base of the junction unmatched. The CDR3 is made up of 14 amino acids. Germline CDR1 is MNHEY and CDR2 is SMNVEV (reference sequence). Here the CDR3 DNA reads TGTGCCAGCAGTCGACTAGCGGGAGGCAATGAGCAGTTCTTC. It encodes CASSRLAGGNEQFF.

The chain uses TRBV27 and TRBJ1-5; D remains ambiguous. V lost 7 bases, J lost 7 bases, and 11 bases lay in between. CDR3 length: 12 residues. Germline CDR1 MNHEY, CDR2 SMNVEV (reference sequence). The CDR3: CASNPPGQPQHF. Here the CDR3 DNA reads TGTGCCAGCAACCCCCCCGGGCAGCCCCAGCATTTT.

The genes are TRBV19 and TRBJ1-1, with no clear D. Per germline, CDR1 LNHDA and CDR2 SQIVND (reference sequence). The CDR3 length is 13 residues. The V and J ends lost 3 bases and 4 bases respectively, with 9 bases between them. The CDR3: CASSIPVGTEAFF. CDR3 nucleotides: TGTGCCAGTAGTATTCCGGTCGGCACTGAAGCTTTCTTT. The variable domain in full, completed from reference TRBV19 and TRBJ1-1, reads DGGITQSPKYLFRKEGQNVTLSCEQNLNHDAMYWYRQDPGQGLRLIYYSQIVNDFQKGDIAEGYSVSREKKESFPLTVTSAQKNPTAFYLCASSIPVGTEAFFGQGTRLTVV.

This clone occurred a few times. This CDR3 reads CASSLTALSTDTQYF. Here the CDR3 DNA reads TGTGCCAGCAGCTTGACCGCGCTAAGCACAGATACGCAGTATTTT. This chain links TRBV5-6 with TRBJ2-3; D unclear. Germline CDR1 and CDR2: SGHDT and YYEEEE. The CDR3 sequence is 15 residues long. The V end lost 1 base, the J end lost 0 bases, and 9 bases lay between the germline ends.

Of note for this clone: One end of the junction varies from germline; a read error may be responsible. V gene TRBV10-3 combines with J gene TRBJ1-1; D may be TRBD1 (5 bases). The CDR3 length is 13 residues. Germline assignment: CDR1 ENHRY and CDR2 SYGVKD. The CDR3 bases are TGTGCCAGCAGTGAAGCGGGGCACACTGAAGCTTTCTTT. Translation gives CASSEAGHTEAFF.

The table lists this clone with a few counts. The V call is TRBV28, the J call TRBJ1-1; 9 nucleotides align to TRBD1. Germline CDR1 MDHEN, CDR2 SYDVKM. Germline trimming cut 5 bases from V and 5 bases from J; bases unmatched to any gene: 9. The length of the CDR3 is 15 residues. CDR3 sequence reads: CASSKTGGHGTEAFF. The CDR3 DNA follows: TGTGCCAGCAGTAAGACAGGGGGACATGGGACTGAAGCTTTCTTT. Filled out from reference TRBV28 and TRBJ1-1, the complete variable domain reads DVKVTQSSRYLVKRTGEKVFLECVQDMDHENMFWYRQDPGLGLRLIYFSYDVKMKEKGDIPEGYSVSREKKERFSLILESASTNQTSMYLCASSKTGGHGTEAFFGQGTRLTVV.

V and J are TRBV5-1 and TRBJ2-1, with 7 bases aligning to TRBD1. The CDR3 loop spans 13 amino acids. Per germline, CDR1 SGHRS and CDR2 YFSETQ. The trim removed 4 bases at V and 8 bases at J, leaving 6 bases unmatched. The CDR3 DNA is TGCGCCAGCAGCCAGACAGGGTCAGATGAGCAGTTCTTC. Amino acid sequence: CASSQTGSDEQFF.

Only one count was recorded for this clone. This sample includes further DNA sequences coding for the same CDR3. The rearrangement uses TRBV5-1 and TRBJ2-3, with D hard to call. From germline, CDR1 is SGHRS and CDR2 YFSETQ. The CDR3 length is 16 residues. Deletions cut 0 bases from V and 1 base from J, with 12 bases between. CDR3 DNA: TGCGCCAGCAGCTTGGGCGGAACGAGTGGCACAGATACGCAGTATTTT. Encoded protein: CASSLGGTSGTDTQYF.

The rearrangement links TRBV19 to TRBJ1-5, with D possibly TRBD1 on 5 matching bases. V was trimmed by 6 bases and J by 3 bases, leaving 15 bases between them. The CDR3 is made up of 15 amino acids. Germline V lookup: CDR1 LNHDA, CDR2 SQIVND (reference sequence). The CDR3: CASSRPDSLNQPQHF. CDR3 sequence (DNA): TGTGCCAGTAGCCGCCCCGACAGTCTCAATCAGCCCCAGCATTTT.

This chain connects TRBV5-4 to TRBJ2-5; the D gene is possibly TRBD2 (6 bases). This CDR3 region has 18 residues. The V gene lost 4 bases and the J gene lost 1 base, with 23 bases spanning the gap. CDR1 SGHNT and CDR2 YYREEE come from the germline V gene (reference sequence). CDR3 protein: CASSHTGLLPYLQETQYF. In nucleotides, the CDR3 is TGTGCCAGCAGCCACACGGGACTCCTACCTTATCTCCAAGAGACCCAGTACTTC.

The table lists this clone with a few counts. The V call is TRBV5-1, the J call TRBJ1-6; D perhaps matches TRBD1 (5 bases). The V end was cut by 4 bases, the J end by 5 bases, with 10 bases between. The germline CDR1 and CDR2 sequences are SGHRS and YFSETQ. This CDR3 has 14 residues. The CDR3 region is CASSPQDDNSPLHF. The DNA for the CDR3 is TGCGCCAGCAGCCCACAGGACGATAATTCACCCCTCCACTTT.

V usage is TRBV12-2 and J usage is TRBJ1-2. TRBV12-2 is a pseudogene segment. The CDR3 totals 15 residues. CDR3 loop: CASRLGPRERYGYTF. CDR3 in DNA: TGTGCAAGTCGCTTAGGCCCTAGGGAGAGGTATGGCTACACCTTC.

The V gene is TRBV6-5, the J gene TRBJ1-2; 8 bases agree with TRBD1. Trimming at V came to 4 bases and at J to 6 bases, leaving 13 bases not matched to a gene. The CDR3 extends over 16 amino acids. Germline-derived CDR1 and CDR2 are MNHEY and SVGAGI. As DNA, the CDR3 is TGTGCCAGCAGTTCCCCCTCGTCAGGGGGCATGGATGGCTACACCTTC. Its protein product is CASSSPSSGGMDGYTF.

The chain joins TRBV30 to TRBJ2-1, with 13 bases matching TRBD2. The CDR3 spans 14 residues. Germline-derived CDR1 and CDR2 are GTSNPN and SVGIG (reference sequence). The ends lost 2 bases at V and 10 bases at J; junction bases unmatched: 5. The CDR3 nucleotides read TGTGCCTGGAGTAGGACTAGCGGGAGTAAGGAGCAGTTCTTC. The encoded protein is CAWSRTSGSKEQFF.

V usage is TRBV2 and J usage is TRBJ1-4; TRBD1 agrees at 10 bases. The CDR3 totals 15 residues. Unmatched junction bases numbered 7, after V lost 2 bases and J lost 10 bases. Germline lookup yields CDR1 SNHLY and CDR2 FYNNEI. In nucleotides, the CDR3 is TGTGCCAGCAGTGAATCCTCCGGGACAGGGGCAAAACTGTTTTTT. Protein sequence: CASSESSGTGAKLFF.

This clone was seen a single time. The rearrangement links TRBV7-9 to TRBJ1-2; weak D call: TRBD1 (6 bases). V gave up 2 bases and J gave up 2 bases, with 24 bases separating them. This CDR3 spans 19 amino acids. CDR1 SEHNR and CDR2 FQNEAQ come from the germline V gene (reference sequence). CDR3 DNA: TGTGCCAGCAGCTTAAAAGCTTCGTATACGGGACACCAGAACTATGGCTACACCTTC. Encoded protein: CASSLKASYTGHQNYGYTF.

This chain links TRBV19 with TRBJ1-5; D gene ambiguous. Germline V gene lookup returns CDR1 LNHDA and CDR2 SQIVND (reference sequence). This CDR3 is 13 amino acids long. V lost 2 bases to trimming and J lost 1 base, with 3 bases between them. The CDR3, as DNA: TGTGCCAGTAGTATACAGAGCAATCAGCCCCAGCATTTT. This translates into CASSIQSNQPQHF. Full variable domain (rest looked up from reference TRBV19 and TRBJ1-5): DGGITQSPKYLFRKEGQNVTLSCEQNLNHDAMYWYRQDPGQGLRLIYYSQIVNDFQKGDIAEGYSVSREKKESFPLTVTSAQKNPTAFYLCASSIQSNQPQHFGDGTRLSIL.

The chain links TRBV12-5 to TRBJ2-3, with no clear D. This CDR3 region has 12 residues. The germline V gene has CDR1 LGHNT and CDR2 FRNRAP. Deletions cut 5 bases from V and 6 bases from J, with 9 bases between. CDR3 sequence reads: CASGPSSDTQYF. CDR3 DNA sequence: TGTGCTAGTGGTCCCTCTTCGGATACGCAGTATTTT.

On this clone itself: Additional DNA sequences in this sample encode the identical CDR3. CDR3 in amino acids: CASRYGQGLNQPQHF. The CDR3 nucleotides are TGTGCCAGCAGATATGGACAGGGCCTCAACCAGCCCCAGCATTTT. The rearrangement joins TRBV28 to TRBJ1-5, with 8 bases that match TRBD1. This CDR3 contains 15 residues. V lost 6 bases to trimming and J lost 7 bases; unmatched junction nucleotides: 11. CDR1 MDHEN and CDR2 SYDVKM come from the germline V gene.

This clone was counted only a few times. CDR3 sequence: CASSPRDSNTGELFF. The CDR3 DNA reads TGTGCCAGCTCACCAAGGGACAGCAACACCGGGGAGCTGTTTTTT. The chain combines TRBV18 with TRBJ2-2; TRBD1 agrees at 7 bases. Per germline, CDR1 KGHSH and CDR2 LQKENI. The CDR3 extends over 15 amino acids. The V and J ends lost 2 bases and 2 bases, in that order; junction bases with no gene match: 2. The variable domain in full, with the rest retrieved from reference TRBV18 and TRBJ2-2, is NAGVMQNPRHLVRRRGQEARLRCSPMKGHSHVYWYRQLPEEGLKFMVYLQKENIIDESGMPKERFSAEFPKEGPSILRIQQVVRGDSAAYFCASSPRDSNTGELFFGEGSRLTVL.

The genes are TRBV4-1 and TRBJ2-1; the match to TRBD2 covers 9 bases. The CDR3 has 17 residues. With V trimmed by 4 bases and J by 1 base, 8 bases remained unmatched. Germline CDR1 and CDR2: MGHRA and YSYEKL. In nucleotides, the CDR3 is TGCGCCAGCAGCCTTTACCTTAGCGGGGGTTCCTACAATGAGCAGTTCTTC. Its protein product is CASSLYLSGGSYNEQFF.